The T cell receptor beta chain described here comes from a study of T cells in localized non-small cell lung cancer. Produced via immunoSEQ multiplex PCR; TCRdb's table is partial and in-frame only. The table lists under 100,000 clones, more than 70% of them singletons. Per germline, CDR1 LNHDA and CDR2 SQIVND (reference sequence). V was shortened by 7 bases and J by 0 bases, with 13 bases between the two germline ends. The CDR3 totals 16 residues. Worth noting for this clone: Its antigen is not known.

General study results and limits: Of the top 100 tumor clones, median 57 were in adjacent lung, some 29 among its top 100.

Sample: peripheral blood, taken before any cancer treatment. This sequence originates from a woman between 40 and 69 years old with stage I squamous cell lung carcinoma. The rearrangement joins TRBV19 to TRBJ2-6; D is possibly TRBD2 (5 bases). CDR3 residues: CASTISGSSGANVLTF. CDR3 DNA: TGTGCCAGTACCATTTCGGGGAGCTCTGGGGCCAACGTCCTGACTTTC.